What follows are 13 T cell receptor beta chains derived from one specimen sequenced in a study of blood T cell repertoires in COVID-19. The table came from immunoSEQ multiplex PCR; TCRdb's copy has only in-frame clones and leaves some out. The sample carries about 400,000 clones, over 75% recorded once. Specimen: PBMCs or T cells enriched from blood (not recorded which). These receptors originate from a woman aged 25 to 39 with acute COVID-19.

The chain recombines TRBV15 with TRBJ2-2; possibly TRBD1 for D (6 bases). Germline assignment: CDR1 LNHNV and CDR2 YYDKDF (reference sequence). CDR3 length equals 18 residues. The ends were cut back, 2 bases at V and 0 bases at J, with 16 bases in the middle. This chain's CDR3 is CATSRTTGTQANTGELFF. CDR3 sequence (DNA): TGTGCCACCAGCAGAACTACAGGGACGCAGGCGAACACCGGGGAGCTGTTTTTT. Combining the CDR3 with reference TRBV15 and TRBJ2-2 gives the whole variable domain DAMVIQNPRYQVTQFGKPVTLSCSQTLNHNVMYWYQQKSSQAPKLLFHYYDKDFNNEADTPDNFQSRRPNTSFCFLDIRSPGLGDTAMYLCATSRTTGTQANTGELFFGEGSRLTVL.

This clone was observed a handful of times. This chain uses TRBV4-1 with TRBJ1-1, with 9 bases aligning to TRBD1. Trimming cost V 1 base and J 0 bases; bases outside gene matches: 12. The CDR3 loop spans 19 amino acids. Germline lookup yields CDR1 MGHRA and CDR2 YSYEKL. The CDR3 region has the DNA TGCGCCAGCAGCCAAGTCTTTTACCGGGACAGGGCCCTGAACACTGAAGCTTTCTTT. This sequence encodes CASSQVFYRDRALNTEAFF.

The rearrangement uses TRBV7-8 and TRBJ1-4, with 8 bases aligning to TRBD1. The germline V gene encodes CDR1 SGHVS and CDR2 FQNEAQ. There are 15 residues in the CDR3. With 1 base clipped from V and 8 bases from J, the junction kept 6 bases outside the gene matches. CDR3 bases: TGTGCCAGCAGCTTAGGAGGCAGGGGGCGCGAAAAACTGTTTTTT. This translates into CASSLGGRGREKLFF.

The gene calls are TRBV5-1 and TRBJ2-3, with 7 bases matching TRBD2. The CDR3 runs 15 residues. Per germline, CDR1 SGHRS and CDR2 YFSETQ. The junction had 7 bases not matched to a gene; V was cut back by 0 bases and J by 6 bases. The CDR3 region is CASSLVVGGSDTQYF. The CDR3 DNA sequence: TGCGCCAGCAGCTTGGTTGTCGGGGGGTCCGATACGCAGTATTTT.

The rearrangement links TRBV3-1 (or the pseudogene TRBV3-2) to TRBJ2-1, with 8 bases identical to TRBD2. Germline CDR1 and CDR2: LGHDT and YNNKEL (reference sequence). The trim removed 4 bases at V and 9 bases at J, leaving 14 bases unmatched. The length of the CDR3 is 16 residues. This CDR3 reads CASSPTKSGGGGEQFF. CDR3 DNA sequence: TGTGCCAGCAGCCCTACAAAGTCCGGGGGGGGCGGTGAGCAGTTCTTC.

The DNA for the CDR3 is TGTGCCAGCAGCTTTCCAGGAAGACAAGAGACCCAGTACTTC. Encoded protein: CASSFPGRQETQYF. V usage is TRBV7-9 and J usage is TRBJ2-5; D is unresolved. Germline lookup yields CDR1 SEHNR and CDR2 FQNEAQ (reference sequence). The CDR3 sequence is 14 residues long. The V and J ends lost 3 bases and 2 bases respectively, with 10 bases between them.

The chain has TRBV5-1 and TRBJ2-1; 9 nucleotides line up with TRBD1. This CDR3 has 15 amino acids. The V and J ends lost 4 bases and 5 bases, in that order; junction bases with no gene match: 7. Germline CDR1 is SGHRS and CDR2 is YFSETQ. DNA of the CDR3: TGCGCCAGCAGCCTGGGGGACAGGGAGAACAATGAGCAGTTCTTC. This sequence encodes CASSLGDRENNEQFF.

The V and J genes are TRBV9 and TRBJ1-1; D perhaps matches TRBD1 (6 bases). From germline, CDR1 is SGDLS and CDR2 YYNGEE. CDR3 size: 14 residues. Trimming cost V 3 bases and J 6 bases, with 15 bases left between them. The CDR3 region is CASSAAQGPAEAFF. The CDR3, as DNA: TGTGCCAGCAGCGCGGCACAGGGCCCCGCTGAAGCTTTCTTT.

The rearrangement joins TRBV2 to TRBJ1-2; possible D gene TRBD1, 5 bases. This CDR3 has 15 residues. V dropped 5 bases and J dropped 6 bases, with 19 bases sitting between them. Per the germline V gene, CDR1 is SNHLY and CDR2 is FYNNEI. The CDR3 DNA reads TGTGCCAGCAGTAAACTTGTCGGGCAGGGAAATGGCTACACCTTC. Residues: CASSKLVGQGNGYTF.

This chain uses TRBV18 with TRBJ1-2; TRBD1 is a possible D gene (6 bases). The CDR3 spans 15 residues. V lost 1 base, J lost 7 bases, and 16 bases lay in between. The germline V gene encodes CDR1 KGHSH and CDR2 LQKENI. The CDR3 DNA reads TGTGCCAGCTCACCACAGACGCAGGGGAAGTCTGGCTACACCTTC. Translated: CASSPQTQGKSGYTF.

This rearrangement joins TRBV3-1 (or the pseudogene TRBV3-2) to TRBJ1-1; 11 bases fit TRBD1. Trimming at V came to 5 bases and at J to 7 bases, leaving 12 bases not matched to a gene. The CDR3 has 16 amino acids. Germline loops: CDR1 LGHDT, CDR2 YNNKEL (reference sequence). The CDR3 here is CASSGRTGGPSSEAFF. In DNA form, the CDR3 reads TGTGCCAGCAGCGGGCGGACAGGGGGCCCTTCGAGTGAAGCTTTCTTT.

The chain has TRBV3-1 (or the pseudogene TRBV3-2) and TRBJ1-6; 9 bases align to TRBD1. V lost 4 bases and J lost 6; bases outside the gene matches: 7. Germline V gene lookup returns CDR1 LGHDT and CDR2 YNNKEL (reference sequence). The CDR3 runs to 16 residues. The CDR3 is CASSRRDRALNSPLHF. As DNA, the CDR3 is TGTGCCAGCAGCCGCCGGGACAGGGCACTTAATTCACCCCTCCACTTT.

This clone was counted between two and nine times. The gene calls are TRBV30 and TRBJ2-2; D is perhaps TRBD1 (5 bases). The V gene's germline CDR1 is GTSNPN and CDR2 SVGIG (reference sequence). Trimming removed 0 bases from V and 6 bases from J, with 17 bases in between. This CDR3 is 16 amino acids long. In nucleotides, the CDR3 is TGTGCCTGGAGTGTACTGTCCAGGGCAGCGCCCGGGGAGCTGTTTTTT. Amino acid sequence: CAWSVLSRAAPGELFF. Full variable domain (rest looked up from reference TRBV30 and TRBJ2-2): SQTIHQWPATLVQPVGSPLSLECTVEGTSNPNLYWYRQAAGRGLQLLFYSVGIGQISSEVPQNLSASRPQDRQFILSSKKLLLSDSGFYLCAWSVLSRAAPGELFFGEGSRLTVL.